The rows below give T cell receptor beta chains drawn from one sample of a study of T cell repertoires in cytomegalovirus infection. MiXCR, run by TCRdb on the reads, gives a single entry per CDR3 protein. This table has about half a million distinct CDR3 sequences, 30% to 40% appearing once. No cognate antigen is known for these TCRs. The input for sequencing was cultured PBMCs, taken from culture after CMV antigen stimulation. These receptors originate from a human donor in good health (CMV status not recorded). Some clones in this sample may be carry-over from other donors' samples. Both conserved end residues are part of each CDR3. D genes are given only for firm matches. For some rows the clone size is stated as once, few or many, or as a class when expanded; others skip it.

D gene,CDR3 length,J gene,clone size,V gene,CDR3 protein,CDR3 DNA
NA,12,TRBJ1-1,few,TRBV7-2,CASSPRGPEAFF,TGTGCCAGCAGCCCCAGGGGACCTGAAGCTTTCTTT
NA,15,TRBJ1-1,NA,TRBV5-4,CASSSEPLMNTEAFF,TGTGCCAGCAGCTCCGAACCTCTCATGAACACTGAAGCTTTCTTT
NA,13,TRBJ2-7,many,TRBV7-2,CASSLSGGYEQYF,TGTGCCAGCAGCTTAAGTGGCGGCTACGAGCAGTACTTC
TRBD2,17,TRBJ2-7,NA,TRBV4-3,CASSQEGREGRPYEQYF,TGCGCCAGCAGCCAAGAAGGCCGGGAGGGCAGACCCTACGAGCAGTACTTC
NA,16,TRBJ1-1,many,TRBV7-2,CASSLALRGGSAEAFF,TGTGCCAGCAGCTTAGCCCTAAGGGGAGGCTCCGCTGAAGCTTTCTTT
TRBD1,13,TRBJ1-6,few,TRBV28,CAITGTGSSPLHF,TGTGCCATCACCGGGACAGGTTCCTCACCCCTCCACTTT
NA,14,TRBJ2-3,NA,TRBV5-5,CASSFGGKVDTQYF,TGTGCCAGCAGCTTCGGCGGGAAGGTAGATACGCAGTATTTT
NA,12,TRBJ2-3,NA,TRBV28,CASSSPSDTQYF,TGTGCCAGCAGTTCCCCCTCAGATACGCAGTATTTT
NA,12,TRBJ1-1,NA,TRBV5-1,CASSLRNNEAFF,TGCGCCAGCAGCTTGAGAAACAATGAAGCTTTCTTT
NA,12,TRBJ1-4,NA,TRBV6-6,CASSPGAEKLFF,TGTGCCAGCAGCCCCGGGGCTGAAAAACTGTTTTTT
NA,15,TRBJ2-3,many,TRBV7-2,CASSGPRERPDTQYF,TGTGCCAGCAGCGGTCCCCGGGAAAGGCCAGATACGCAGTATTTT
NA,13,TRBJ1-2,NA,TRBV12-3/TRBV12-4,CASSYIRGNGYTF,TGTGCCAGCAGTTACATAAGGGGGAATGGCTACACCTTC
NA,14,TRBJ1-2,NA,TRBV19,CASSKESTVRGYTF,TGTGCCAGTAGTAAGGAGTCGACAGTCCGTGGCTACACCTTC
TRBD1,16,TRBJ2-4,NA,TRBV28,CASSLIRGQSQNIQYF,TGTGCCAGCAGTTTAATCAGGGGACAGTCCCAAAACATTCAGTACTTC
TRBD1,15,TRBJ1-2,few,TRBV12-3/TRBV12-4,CASLQSTGGFEGYTF,TGTGCCAGCCTCCAGTCGACAGGGGGCTTTGAGGGCTACACCTTC
TRBD2,16,TRBJ2-7,many,TRBV7-8,CASSLGTSGVTYEQYF,TGTGCCAGCAGCTTAGGTACTAGCGGGGTAACCTACGAGCAGTACTTC
TRBD1,17,TRBJ1-5,NA,TRBV2,CASSERASGQGAQPQHF,TGTGCCAGCAGTGAAAGGGCCTCTGGGCAGGGGGCACAGCCCCAGCATTTT
TRBD1,15,TRBJ1-2,few,TRBV7-2,CASRSEGQGFDGYTF,TGTGCCAGCAGGTCCGAGGGACAGGGGTTCGATGGCTACACCTTC
NA,14,TRBJ1-5,NA,TRBV6-2/TRBV6-3,CASSDGGHNQPQHF,TGTGCCAGCAGCGACGGGGGACACAATCAGCCCCAGCATTTT
NA,13,TRBJ2-3,few,TRBV4-3,CASSPNRPDTQYF,TGCGCCAGCAGCCCCAACCGACCAGATACGCAGTATTTT
NA,15,TRBJ1-3,few,TRBV7-2,CASSLERVSGNTIYF,TGTGCCAGCAGCTTAGAACGGGTCTCTGGAAACACCATATATTTT
NA,15,TRBJ2-3,few,TRBV7-9,CASSLGITSTDTQYF,TGTGCCAGCAGCTTAGGGATAACAAGCACAGATACGCAGTATTTT
NA,14,TRBJ1-5,NA,TRBV28,CASSSPGSTDTQHF,TGTGCCAGCAGTTCACCGGGGTCCACAGATACGCAGCATTTT
NA,14,TRBJ1-2,NA,TRBV7-2,CASSSPGRTYGYTF,TGTGCCAGCAGCTCCCCGGGCCGAACCTATGGCTACACCTTC
NA,16,TRBJ2-5,NA,TRBV4-3,CASSQDIQGGRETQYF,TGCGCCAGCAGCCAAGATATTCAGGGAGGTCGAGAGACCCAGTACTTC
NA,15,TRBJ1-5,NA,TRBV27,CASTSGSDGLQPQHF,TGTGCCAGCACCTCGGGGTCCGACGGCCTTCAGCCCCAGCATTTT
NA,16,TRBJ1-2,NA,TRBV7-8,CASSLEGRFGTAGYTF,TGTGCCAGCAGCTTAGAAGGGCGCTTTGGGACGGCTGGCTACACCTTC
NA,15,TRBJ2-1,few,TRBV14,CASSQPQTVAYEQFF,TGTGCCAGCAGCCAACCCCAGACGGTCGCCTATGAGCAGTTCTTC
NA,15,TRBJ1-4,few,TRBV12-3/TRBV12-4,CASTPGGGVNEKLFF,TGTGCCAGCACCCCCGGTGGTGGGGTAAATGAAAAACTGTTTTTT
NA,12,TRBJ1-2,many,TRBV28,CASSPGQHGYTF,TGTGCCAGCAGCCCCGGTCAGCATGGCTACACCTTC
TRBD1,11,TRBJ2-7,NA,TRBV10-2,CASSSGTGVYF,TGCGCCAGCAGTTCCGGGACAGGGGTGTACTTC